These 20 T cell receptor beta chains share one sample of origin, sequenced in a study of Ad26.COV2.S vaccination and SARS-CoV-2 variants (dated by TCRdb to the early 2020s). Receptor amplification or capture employed the immunoSEQ multiplex PCR assay. The source is immuneACCESS, and TCRdb retained only in-frame sequences with V and J called. Part of the clones is not carried over; for the studies checked, unresolved V genes explain less than half of this, and the remainder is unexplained. The table for this sample lists about 320,000 clones; roughly 86% of them were counted only once. 1.5% to 2.5% of the sample is in the top ten clones. The label giving this sample's treatment or condition can be read as: some 20 received Ad26.COV2.S at low or high dose, single or two shots; roughly five received placebo; per-sample allocation not given. For vaccine and placebo recipients, repertoires were sequenced using samples collected on day 63 after the first injection.

Specimen: peripheral blood, collected in a trial of Ad26.COV2.S vaccine versus placebo. The receptors originated from a person aged 18-65 years who received the Ad26.COV2.S COVID-19 vaccine or a placebo.

This chain links TRBV7-7 with TRBJ1-1; no clear D. Deletions cut 1 base from V and 5 bases from J, with 17 bases between. CDR1 SSHAT and CDR2 FNYEAQ come from the germline V gene (reference sequence). The CDR3 spans 16 residues. The CDR3 here is CASSLVILSGDTEAFF. The CDR3 DNA is TGTGCCAGCAGCTTAGTTATCCTTTCTGGCGATACTGAAGCTTTCTTT.

The chain couples TRBV5-4 to TRBJ2-1; D perhaps matches TRBD1 (6 bases). Trimming took 3 bases from V and 9 from J, leaving 13 bases between them. The CDR3 has 13 amino acids. CDR1 and CDR2 from the germline V gene are SGHNT and YYREEE (reference sequence). The CDR3 DNA follows: TGTGCCAGCAGCTACAGGGATGGCGGTGAGCAGTTCTTC. This encodes CASSYRDGGEQFF.

J is TRBJ2-2 and V is TRBV5-1, with D possibly called TRBD1 or TRBD2 (5 bases each). Trimming stripped 0 bases from V and 6 bases from J, with 9 bases between. Germline V gene data show CDR1 as SGHRS and CDR2 as YFSETQ. The length of the CDR3 is 14 residues. The CDR3 protein is CASSLDGGSGELFF. CDR3 DNA sequence: TGCGCCAGCAGCTTGGATGGGGGTTCCGGGGAGCTGTTTTTT.

This rearrangement joins TRBV7-8 to TRBJ2-5, with D possibly being TRBD1 or TRBD2 (5 bases each). The CDR3 totals 15 residues. Trimming removed 1 base from V and 5 bases from J, with 14 bases in between. Germline CDR1 and CDR2: SGHVS and FQNEAQ. The CDR3 sequence: CASSLDGRGAETQYF. Here the CDR3 DNA reads TGTGCCAGCAGCTTAGATGGTCGGGGCGCGGAGACCCAGTACTTC. The whole variable domain, remainder taken from reference TRBV7-8 and TRBJ2-5, is GAGVSQSPRYKVAKRGQDVALRCDPISGHVSLFWYQQALGQGPEFLTYFQNEAQLDKSGLPSDRFFAERPEGSVSTLKIQRTQQEDSAVYLCASSLDGRGAETQYFGPGTRLLVL.

The chain carries TRBV6-5 and TRBJ1-2; D is unclear. This CDR3 spans 12 amino acids. Germline loops: CDR1 MNHEY, CDR2 SVGAGI. The germline V and J ends were trimmed by 6 bases and 2 bases, with 7 bases remaining between them. The CDR3 sequence is CASSPGNYGYTF. CDR3 bases: TGTGCCAGCAGCCCGGGAAACTATGGCTACACCTTC.

The rearrangement links TRBV15 to TRBJ1-1, with D perhaps matching TRBD1 (6 bases). Germline V gene data show CDR1 as LNHNV and CDR2 as YYDKDF (reference sequence). The CDR3 loop spans 13 amino acids. V was shortened by 0 bases and J by 6 bases, with 8 bases between the two germline ends. For the CDR3, the DNA is TGTGCCACCAGCAGAGAACAGGGCGCTGAAGCTTTCTTT. Translation gives CATSREQGAEAFF.

The chain employs TRBV14 and TRBJ1-2, with D possibly being TRBD1 (6 bases). The germline CDR1 and CDR2 sequences are SGHDN and FVKESK. The CDR3 length is 15 residues. The V end lost 4 bases, the J end lost 4 bases, and 16 bases lay between the germline ends. The CDR3 loop is CASSPSLTRGYGYTF. The CDR3 DNA follows: TGTGCCAGCAGCCCCTCTTTGACCAGGGGCTATGGCTACACCTTC.

V and J are TRBV30 and TRBJ1-5, with 8 bases aligning to TRBD1. The CDR3 covers 13 residues. V shed 1 base and J 9 bases; nucleotides not matched to a gene: 5. Per germline, CDR1 GTSNPN and CDR2 SVGIG (reference sequence). The CDR3 spells CAWSGQGRRPQHF. CDR3 sequence (DNA): TGTGCCTGGAGTGGACAGGGGAGGCGGCCCCAGCATTTT.

CDR3 sequence reads: CASSLWTGSGNEQFF. The CDR3 bases are TGTGCCAGCAGTTTATGGACAGGGAGTGGAAATGAGCAGTTCTTC. The chain combines TRBV6-2 or TRBV6-3 with TRBJ2-1; 8 bases are a match to TRBD1. Germline V gene lookup returns CDR1 MNHEY and CDR2 SVGEGT. The CDR3 is 15 amino acids. The V gene end was trimmed by 4 bases and the J gene end by 7 bases; junction bases not matched to a gene: 9.

This clone has only a few counts. The DNA of the CDR3 is TGTGCCAGCAGCAGGACTAGCGGGGTGATATACAATGAGCAGTTCTTC. Amino acids: CASSRTSGVIYNEQFF. The chain couples TRBV11-2 to TRBJ2-1; 12 nucleotides line up with TRBD2. CDR3 length: 16 residues. Germline values: CDR1 SGHAT, CDR2 FQNNGV. The V gene end was trimmed by 5 bases and the J gene end by 4 bases; junction bases not matched to a gene: 6.

The rearrangement links TRBV10-3 to TRBJ1-2, with 9 bases lining up with TRBD1. The CDR3 is 13 amino acids. V dropped 11 bases and J dropped 5; count of bases not matched to a gene: 9. CDR1 is ENHRY, CDR2 SYGVKD, per germline. CDR3 in DNA: TGTGCCTCCACAGGGGGCGGAGAGTATGGCTACACCTTC. Translated, it gives CASTGGGEYGYTF.

Turning to this clone: Other DNA sequences from this sample encode an identical CDR3 as well. V gene TRBV9 combines with J gene TRBJ1-1; D remains unclear. The CDR3 has 13 amino acids. The germline CDR1 and CDR2 sequences are SGDLS and YYNGEE. With 0 bases removed from V and 5 bases from J, the gap between germline ends came to 8 bases. This CDR3 reads CASSVGPRTEAFF. For the CDR3, the DNA is TGTGCCAGCAGCGTAGGCCCGCGGACTGAAGCTTTCTTT.

The chain carries TRBV9 and TRBJ1-2; perhaps TRBD1 as D (5 bases). Trimming shortened V by 0 bases and J by 4 bases, and 7 bases separated the two germline ends. This CDR3 region has 13 residues. Germline V gene sequence: CDR1 SGDLS, CDR2 YYNGEE. CDR3 nucleotides: TGTGCCAGCAGCGTAGGGGACGGCTATGGCTACACCTTC. This gives the protein CASSVGDGYGYTF.

The chain joins TRBV7-9 to TRBJ1-1; D unclear. The V end was cut by 1 base, the J end by 1 base, with 7 bases between. This CDR3 spans 14 amino acids. Germline-derived CDR1 and CDR2 are SEHNR and FQNEAQ (reference sequence). CDR3 protein: CASSLGGPNTEAFF. The CDR3, as DNA: TGTGCCAGCAGCTTAGGGGGTCCGAACACTGAAGCTTTCTTT.

The chain links TRBV5-6 to TRBJ1-1, with D tentatively TRBD1 (5 bases). The CDR3 runs 15 residues. The germline V and J ends were trimmed by 4 bases and 1 base, with 14 bases remaining between them. In germline, CDR1 is SGHDT, CDR2 YYEEEE. CDR3: CASSANLGANTEAFF. In DNA form, the CDR3 reads TGTGCCAGCAGCGCTAATCTAGGGGCGAACACTGAAGCTTTCTTT.

CDR3 residues: CASSPNRGPSQPQHF. As DNA, the CDR3 is TGTGCCAGCAGCCCAAACAGGGGGCCAAGTCAGCCCCAGCATTTT. The chain has TRBV7-8 and TRBJ1-5; TRBD1 matches at 9 bases. The germline V gene encodes CDR1 SGHVS and CDR2 FQNEAQ. The CDR3 sequence is 15 residues long. V dropped 5 bases and J dropped 6; count of bases not matched to a gene: 8.

This chain uses TRBV13 with TRBJ2-3; perhaps TRBD1 as D (6 bases). Germline V lookup: CDR1 PRHDT, CDR2 FYEKMQ (reference sequence). V was pared by 5 bases and J by 1 base, with 25 bases between. The CDR3 spans 19 residues. In nucleotides, the CDR3 is TGTGCCAGCAGCCAGAGGGGAAACCAGGGGCAGGTGGGCACAGATACGCAGTATTTT. This translates into CASSQRGNQGQVGTDTQYF.

This sequence joins TRBV7-8 and TRBJ2-7; 9 nucleotides agree with TRBD1. Germline-derived CDR1 and CDR2 are SGHVS and FQNEAQ. The length of the CDR3 is 14 residues. J was trimmed by 6 bases and V by 2 bases; bases with no gene match: 5. The CDR3 spells CASSLQGQGTEQYF. For the CDR3, the DNA is TGTGCCAGCAGCTTACAAGGACAGGGGACCGAGCAGTACTTC.

The gene calls are TRBV4-2 and TRBJ2-5; 8 nucleotides agree with TRBD2. J lost 1 base, V lost 4 bases, and 5 bases had no gene match. Germline V gives CDR1 LGHNA, CDR2 YNFKEQ. This CDR3 contains 15 residues. The CDR3 nucleotides are TGTGCCAGCAGCCGACGGGGGGGAACCCAAGAGACCCAGTACTTC. Translation: CASSRRGGTQETQYF.

This chain connects TRBV7-2 to TRBJ2-7; a possible D gene is TRBD2 (6 bases). The V end lost 5 bases, the J end lost 2 bases, and 22 bases lay between the germline ends. The CDR3 runs 17 residues. Looked up from germline, CDR1 is SGHTA and CDR2 is FQGNSA. DNA of the CDR3: TGTGCCAGCAGCCTACGGGGGAGGCCCGCACGACCCTACGAGCAGTACTTC. Translated: CASSLRGRPARPYEQYF.